The 11 T cell receptor beta chains below were found in one sample sequenced in a study of brain metastases from non-small cell lung cancer. This table comes from immunoSEQ multiplex PCR, and its TCRdb copy is limited to in-frame clones, with some not included. The sample carries under 2,000 clones, more than 90% recorded once. The sample consisted of tissue from a brain metastasis. These receptors all come from a donor aged 40 or older with non-small cell lung cancer.

The J gene is TRBJ2-2, the V gene TRBV7-9, with 7 bases lining up with TRBD2. The CDR3 is made up of 16 amino acids. V was pared by 0 bases and J by 2 bases, with 3 bases of the junction left unmatched. CDR1 and CDR2 from the germline V gene are SEHNR and FQNEAQ (reference sequence). CDR3 amino acids: CASSLAGGINTGELFF. CDR3 bases: TGTGCCAGCAGCTTAGCGGGGGGGATTAACACCGGGGAGCTGTTTTTT.

This chain links TRBV14 with TRBJ2-5; 8 bases align to TRBD1. Germline trimming cut 5 bases from V and 5 bases from J; bases unmatched to any gene: 4. CDR3 size: 13 residues. Per germline, CDR1 SGHDN and CDR2 FVKESK. In DNA form, the CDR3 reads TGTGCCAGCAGCTCGGACAGGGCGGAGACCCAGTACTTC. Its protein product is CASSSDRAETQYF.

The CDR3, as DNA: TGCGCCAGCACGGACAGGGCGAGCACAGATACGCAGTATTTT. Protein: CASTDRASTDTQYF. The chain links TRBV5-1 to TRBJ2-3, with TRBD1 identical over 8 bases. Germline V gene lookup returns CDR1 SGHRS and CDR2 YFSETQ. Trimming cost V 6 bases and J 0 bases; bases outside gene matches: 3. CDR3 length: 14 amino acids.

This chain joins TRBV15 and TRBJ2-5; D remains ambiguous. V was pared by 0 bases and J by 5 bases, with 7 bases between. The CDR3 consists of 13 residues. Germline CDR1 is LNHNV and CDR2 is YYDKDF (reference sequence). The CDR3 reads CATSREYVETQYF. In nucleotides, the CDR3 is TGTGCCACCAGCAGAGAATACGTGGAGACCCAGTACTTC.

The gene calls are TRBV7-2 and TRBJ2-3, with a tentative D call TRBD1 (5 bases). The V end was cut by 5 bases, the J end by 5 bases, with 11 bases between. From germline, CDR1 is SGHTA and CDR2 FQGNSA. The length of the CDR3 is 13 residues. This CDR3 is CASSQNRQDTQYF. In DNA form, the CDR3 reads TGTGCCAGCAGCCAAAACAGGCAAGATACGCAGTATTTT.

The rearrangement joins TRBV19 to TRBJ1-6; TRBD1 aligns across 8 bases. Looked up from germline, CDR1 is LNHDA and CDR2 is SQIVND (reference sequence). CDR3 length: 15 amino acids. J was trimmed by 8 bases and V by 4 bases; bases with no gene match: 7. In DNA form, the CDR3 reads TGTGCCAGTAGTACGACAGGGGCCCTCGATTCACCCCTCCACTTT. Amino acids: CASSTTGALDSPLHF.

The rearrangement joins TRBV6-2 or TRBV6-3 to TRBJ2-7, with TRBD1 identical over 10 bases. The CDR3 consists of 14 residues. Germline V gene lookup returns CDR1 MNHEY and CDR2 SVGEGT. The trim removed 6 bases at V and 6 bases at J, leaving 8 bases unmatched. CDR3 nucleotides: TGTGCCAGCAGCTTGACAGGGGGCTACGGCGAGCAGTACTTC. Protein sequence: CASSLTGGYGEQYF.

This clone has just one count. V gene TRBV7-3 combines with J gene TRBJ2-1; D may correspond to TRBD1 or TRBD2 (5 bases each). Between the trimmed V and J ends, which lost 5 bases and 8 bases, there was a span of 19 bases. The CDR3 is made up of 15 amino acids. The V gene's germline CDR1 is SGHTA and CDR2 FQGTGA. The CDR3 here is CASSRSGAVDYEQFF. The CDR3, as DNA: TGTGCCAGCAGCCGCTCCGGGGCTGTAGACTATGAGCAGTTCTTC.

The chain uses TRBV28 and TRBJ2-3, with 11 bases fitting TRBD1. The CDR3 is 14 amino acids. V was clipped by 3 bases and J by 9 bases; unmatched bases: 5. Germline V CDR1 and CDR2: MDHEN, SYDVKM. CDR3 sequence (DNA): TGTGCCAGCAGTTTTCGGACAGGGGGCAAAACGCAGTATTTT. It codes for CASSFRTGGKTQYF. Combining the CDR3 with reference TRBV28 and TRBJ2-3 gives the whole variable domain DVKVTQSSRYLVKRTGEKVFLECVQDMDHENMFWYRQDPGLGLRLIYFSYDVKMKEKGDIPEGYSVSREKKERFSLILESASTNQTSMYLCASSFRTGGKTQYFGPGTRLTVL.

The rearrangement links TRBV4-1 to TRBJ1-6; TRBD1 is a possible D gene (5 bases). Germline V CDR1 and CDR2: MGHRA, YSYEKL. V was pared by 0 bases and J by 7 bases, with 10 bases between. The CDR3 totals 15 residues. CDR3 sequence: CASSQDGRGNSPLHF. CDR3 DNA sequence: TGCGCCAGCAGCCAAGATGGGAGGGGAAATTCACCCCTCCACTTT.

V and J are TRBV2 and TRBJ2-7, with D unresolved. The CDR3 runs 13 residues. CDR1 and CDR2 from the germline V gene are SNHLY and FYNNEI. V dropped 3 bases and J dropped 5 bases, with 11 bases sitting between them. For the CDR3, the DNA is TGTGCCAGCAGTGAGTCATTTAGGAACGAGCAGTACGTC. This encodes CASSESFRNEQYV.